Only a few counts were recorded for the clone carrying this T cell receptor beta chain. Its antigen is unknown. This CDR3 has 15 residues. V was clipped by 1 base and J by 5 bases, with 15 bases between them. Germline V gene lookup returns CDR1 SGHVS and CDR2 FNYEAQ. TCRdb ran MiXCR on the reads and lists one entry per CDR3 protein. Among approximately 76,000 distinct CDR3 sequences listed, approximately 40% were seen once. The source of the sample is a study of T cell repertoires in cytomegalovirus infection. On the study more broadly: Recently identified HLA-C-restricted and well-studied HLA-B-restricted CMV epitopes were used. Matching HLA type and CMV infection were both indicated by public TCR beta signatures. Study-wide findings and caveats: Adding up the frequency of public TCR beta families identified people who carried CMV plus the relevant HLA. It was HLA-C-restricted CMV-specific TCR beta clonotypes that dominated the response ex vivo.

Sequencing used CD8+ T cells from cultured PBMCs, obtained from culture after CMV antigen stimulation. The TCR comes from a human donor in good health (CMV status not recorded). Some clones in this sample may be carry-over from other donors' samples. V is TRBV7-6 and J is TRBJ2-7; D assignment may be TRBD1 or TRBD2 (5 bases each). The CDR3 loop reads CASSLVGAGTDEQYF. CDR3 bases: TGTGCCAGCAGCTTAGTCGGCGCCGGGACGGACGAGCAGTACTTC.